This T cell receptor (beta chain) emerged from a study of cytomegalovirus exposure and HLA in healthy donors. Donors sampled were nominally healthy, though unrecorded immune exposures were likely. The PCR used 60 Vbeta and 13 Jbeta primers. The repertoire was sequenced with immunoSEQ multiplex PCR; TCRdb's copy has only in-frame clones and lacks some. This table has 150,000 to 200,000 clones, over 75% appearing once. Regarding this clone: Its antigen is not known.

Study-wide results and caveats: The authors confirmed in vitro that a few CMV-associated chains were specific for CMV antigens. Fewer N-insertions (relative to the approximately 670-donor mean) were reportedly seen in an Asian-associated ancestry cluster in a later analysis.

The sequenced sample consisted of PBMCs. This receptor was identified in a woman in her late teens or twenties in good health and CMV-seronegative.

This chain's CDR3 is CASSYRSLDGYTF. CDR3 bases: TGTGCCAGCAGTTACAGGAGTCTAGATGGCTACACCTTC. The V and J genes are TRBV6-5 and TRBJ1-2, with no clear D. Germline loops: CDR1 MNHEY, CDR2 SVGAGI. Trimming pared 2 bases from V and 6 bases from J, leaving 10 bases between. This CDR3 spans 13 amino acids.